This T cell receptor beta chain was sequenced in a study of CD8 T cells in ankylosing spondylitis. Findings and caveats of the study: A TCR beta motif of 8 or 9 highly homologous variants appeared characteristic of ankylosing spondylitis blood.

TCRdb recomputed calls from the 5' RACE reads with MiXCR, one row per CDR3 protein. This sample has roughly 30,000 distinct CDR3 sequences; 11% to 15% occur once, and the top ten carry less than 45%. With respect to this clonotype: Its cognate antigen is unknown.

CDR3 length: 16 amino acids. Germline CDR1 and CDR2: MGHDK and SYGVNS. V was clipped by 4 bases and J by 1 base; unmatched bases: 9. This sequence joins TRBV25-1 and TRBJ1-2; the match to TRBD1 covers 7 bases. The sequenced sample was blood. This TCR was sampled from a male donor with ankylosing spondylitis or in good health (not recorded which). The CDR3 region is CASSGMTGPVNYGYTF. The CDR3 region has the DNA TGTGCCAGCAGTGGGATGACAGGGCCAGTTAACTATGGCTACACCTTC.